This TCR beta chain comes out of a study of regulatory T cells in long-lasting Graves disease. The wider study: Graves' patients (newly diagnosed) had been on antithyroid drugs under 3 months.

V shed 4 bases and J 3 bases; nucleotides not matched to a gene: 6. The CDR3 sequence is 15 residues long. In germline, CDR1 is SGHRS, CDR2 YFSETQ. CDR3-region Arm-PCR and iRepertoire HTBI primers produced the TCR beta libraries. MiXCR was run by TCRdb on the multiplex PCR reads, yielding one entry per CDR3 protein. This table holds 350,000 to 550,000 distinct CDR3 sequences, around 13% found once. Points from the study as a whole: Persistent disease preferred TRBV28, TRBJ1-2 and TRBJ2-5.

Time point meaning: newly diagnosed GD, antithyroid drugs for less than 3 months. The TCR library was made from RNA that had been extracted from PBMCs in TRIzol. In regard to this clonotype: The antigen is undetermined. Just one base apart from a much larger clone, this may be a read error. This is likely a read error, given that the CDR3 carries no conserved phenylalanine or tryptophan at its end.

The same data also contributed to another study, on T cells in Graves' hyperthyroidism and ophthalmopathy. That paper states: The model identified upcoming ophthalmopathy a median 6.5 months ahead of onset.

Sequenced material: peripheral blood mononuclear cells (PBMCs), taken at new diagnosis, from a patient treated with antithyroid drugs. The source is a woman between 45 and 60 years old with Graves disease. The V call is TRBV5-1, the J call TRBJ2-3, with 9 bases matching TRBD2. The CDR3 sequence: CASSAGLAETDTQYL. The DNA of the CDR3 is TGCGCCAGCAGCGCGGGACTAGCCGAGACAGATACGCAGTATCTT.